This TCR beta chain derives from a study of T-cell memory formation after mild COVID-19. Study results and limitations: The SARS-CoV-2 specificity of second-wave clones reaching peak at day 37 remained unverified.

Amplification by 5'RACE using constant-segment primers produced TCR alpha and TCR beta cDNA libraries that carried sample barcodes and UMIs. TCRdb re-called the 5' RACE reads through MiXCR, storing one row per CDR3 protein. The repertoire holds about 150,000 distinct CDR3 sequences, with roughly a quarter as singletons. A few counts support this clonotype. The antigen is not known. V trimming: 5 bases; J trimming: 1 base; junction bases outside the gene matches: 5. Germline V gene data show CDR1 as LNHNV and CDR2 as YYDKDF (reference sequence). The CDR3 spans 15 residues. This TCR was sampled from an adult woman who had mild COVID-19 (a few samples of this study predate the infection). Cell type and time point are not known. The sample comprised PBMCs or a T cell subset sorted from them (not recorded which). The chain carries TRBV15 and TRBJ2-3, with TRBD2 matching over 8 bases. The CDR3 DNA reads TGTGCCACCAGCGAGCGGGGGCCAGGCACAGATACGCAGTATTTT. It translates to CATSERGPGTDTQYF.